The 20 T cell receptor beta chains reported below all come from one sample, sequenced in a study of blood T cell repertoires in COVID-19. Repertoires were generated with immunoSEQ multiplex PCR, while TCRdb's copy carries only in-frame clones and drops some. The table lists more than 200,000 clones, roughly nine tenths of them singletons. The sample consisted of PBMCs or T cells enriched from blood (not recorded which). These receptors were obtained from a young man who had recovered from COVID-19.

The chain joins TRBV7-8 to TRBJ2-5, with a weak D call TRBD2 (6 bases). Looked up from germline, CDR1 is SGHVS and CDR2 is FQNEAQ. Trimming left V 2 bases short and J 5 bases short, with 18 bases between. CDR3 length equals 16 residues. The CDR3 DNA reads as TGTGCCAGCAGCTTACCCCTAAGGCGGGGTGTTGAGACCCAGTACTTC. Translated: CASSLPLRRGVETQYF.

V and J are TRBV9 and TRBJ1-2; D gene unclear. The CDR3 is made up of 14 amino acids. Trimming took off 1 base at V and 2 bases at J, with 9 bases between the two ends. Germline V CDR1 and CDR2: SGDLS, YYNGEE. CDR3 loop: CASSVNEGNYGYTF. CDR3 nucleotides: TGTGCCAGCAGCGTAAATGAGGGAAACTATGGCTACACCTTC.

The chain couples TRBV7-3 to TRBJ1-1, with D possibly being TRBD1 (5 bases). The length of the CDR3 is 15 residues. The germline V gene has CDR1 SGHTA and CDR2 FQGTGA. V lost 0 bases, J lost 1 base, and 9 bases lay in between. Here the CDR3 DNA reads TGTGCCAGCAGCTTAACGCCCGGGGGGAACACTGAAGCTTTCTTT. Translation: CASSLTPGGNTEAFF.

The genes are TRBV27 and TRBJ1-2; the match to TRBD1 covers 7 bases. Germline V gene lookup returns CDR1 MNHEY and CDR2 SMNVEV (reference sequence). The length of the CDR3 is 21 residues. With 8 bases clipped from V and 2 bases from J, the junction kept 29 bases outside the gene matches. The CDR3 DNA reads TGTGCCAGCGCACCTCCTGGGACAGACATGTTAGCCCCACGTTCAAACTATGGCTACACCTTC. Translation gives CASAPPGTDMLAPRSNYGYTF.

This chain's CDR3 is CASSLRSGEQYF. The CDR3 nucleotides read TGTGCCAGCAGCTTGCGTTCGGGCGAGCAGTACTTC. The chain carries TRBV5-6 and TRBJ2-7, with D unclear. Trimming cost V 1 base and J 6 bases, with 8 bases left between them. There are 12 residues in the CDR3. Germline lookup yields CDR1 SGHDT and CDR2 YYEEEE.

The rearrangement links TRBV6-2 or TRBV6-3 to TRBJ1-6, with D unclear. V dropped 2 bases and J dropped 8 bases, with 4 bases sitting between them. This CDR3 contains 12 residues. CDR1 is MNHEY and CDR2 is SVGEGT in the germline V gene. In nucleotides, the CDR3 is TGTGCCAGCAGTTACGGAGATTCACCCCTCCACTTT. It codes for CASSYGDSPLHF.

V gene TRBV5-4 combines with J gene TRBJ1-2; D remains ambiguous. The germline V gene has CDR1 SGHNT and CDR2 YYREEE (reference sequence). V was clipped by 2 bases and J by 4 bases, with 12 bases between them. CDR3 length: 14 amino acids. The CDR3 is CASSLTDGSYGYTF. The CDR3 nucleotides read TGTGCCAGCAGCTTAACCGACGGGTCCTATGGCTACACCTTC.

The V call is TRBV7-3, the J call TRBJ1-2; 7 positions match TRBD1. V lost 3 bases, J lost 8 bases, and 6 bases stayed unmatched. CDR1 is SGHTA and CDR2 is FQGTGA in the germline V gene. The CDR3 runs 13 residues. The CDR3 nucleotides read TGTGCCAGCAGCTTTGAGGGGGCCGGGGGCTACACCTTC. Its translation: CASSFEGAGGYTF.

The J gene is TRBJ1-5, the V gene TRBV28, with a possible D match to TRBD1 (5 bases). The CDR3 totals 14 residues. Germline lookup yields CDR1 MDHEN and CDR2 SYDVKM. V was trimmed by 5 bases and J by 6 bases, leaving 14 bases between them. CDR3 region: CASSPPARVQPQHF. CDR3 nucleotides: TGTGCCAGCAGTCCCCCTGCCAGGGTTCAGCCCCAGCATTTT.

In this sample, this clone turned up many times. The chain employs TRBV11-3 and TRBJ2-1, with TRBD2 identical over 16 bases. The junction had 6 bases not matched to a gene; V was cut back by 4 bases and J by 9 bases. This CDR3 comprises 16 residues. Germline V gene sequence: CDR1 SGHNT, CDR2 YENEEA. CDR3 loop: CASSSGLAGGAAEQFF. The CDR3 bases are TGTGCCAGCAGCTCGGGACTAGCGGGAGGGGCGGCTGAGCAGTTCTTC.

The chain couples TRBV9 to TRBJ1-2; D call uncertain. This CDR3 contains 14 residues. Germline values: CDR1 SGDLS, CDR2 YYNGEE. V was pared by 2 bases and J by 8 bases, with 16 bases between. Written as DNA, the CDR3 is TGTGCCAGCAGCGTCGGTACATCGGTCGGGGGCTACACCTTC. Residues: CASSVGTSVGGYTF.

The CDR3 region is CASSPEGPHQPQHF. The CDR3 DNA is TGTGCCAGCAGCCCTGAGGGTCCCCATCAGCCCCAGCATTTT. The J gene is TRBJ1-5, the V gene TRBV11-2; D uncertain. This CDR3 comprises 14 residues. Trimming left V 5 bases short and J 5 bases short, with 13 bases between. The V gene's germline CDR1 is SGHAT and CDR2 FQNNGV. The full variable domain, rest sourced from reference TRBV11-2 and TRBJ1-5, is EAGVAQSPRYKIIEKRQSVAFWCNPISGHATLYWYQQILGQGPKLLIQFQNNGVVDDSQLPKDRFSAERLKGVDSTLKIQPAKLEDSAVYLCASSPEGPHQPQHFGDGTRLSIL.

For the CDR3, the DNA is TGTGCGGGGAGAACAGAGAATAATTCACCCCTCCACTTT. Translation: CAGRTENNSPLHF. The chain combines TRBV2 with TRBJ1-6; the D is unclear. The CDR3 is 13 residues long. Germline lookup yields CDR1 SNHLY and CDR2 FYNNEI. The variable domain in full, completed from reference TRBV2 and TRBJ1-6, reads EPEVTQTPSHQVTQMGQEVILRCVPISNHLYFYWYRQILGQKVEFLVSFYNNEISEKSEIFDDQFSVERPDGSNFTLKIRSTKLEDSAMYFCAGRTENNSPLHFGNGTRLTVT.

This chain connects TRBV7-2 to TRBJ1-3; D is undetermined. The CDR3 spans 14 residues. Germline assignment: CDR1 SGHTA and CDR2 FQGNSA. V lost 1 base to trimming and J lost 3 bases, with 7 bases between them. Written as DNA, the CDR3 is TGTGCCAGCAGCTTAGATCACAGTGGAAACACCATATATTTT. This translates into CASSLDHSGNTIYF.

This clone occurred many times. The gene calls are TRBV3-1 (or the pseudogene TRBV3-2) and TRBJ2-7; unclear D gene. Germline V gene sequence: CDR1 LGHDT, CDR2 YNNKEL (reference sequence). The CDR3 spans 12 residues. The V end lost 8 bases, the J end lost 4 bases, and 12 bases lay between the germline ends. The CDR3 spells CASSATGYEQYF. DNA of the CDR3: TGTGCCAGCTCAGCCACGGGTTACGAGCAGTACTTC.

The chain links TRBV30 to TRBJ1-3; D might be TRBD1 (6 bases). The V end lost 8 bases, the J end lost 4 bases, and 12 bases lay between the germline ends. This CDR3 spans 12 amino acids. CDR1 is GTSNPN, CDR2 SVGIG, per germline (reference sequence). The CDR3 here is CARQGSGNTIYF. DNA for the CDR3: TGTGCCCGCCAGGGGTCAGGAAACACCATATATTTT.

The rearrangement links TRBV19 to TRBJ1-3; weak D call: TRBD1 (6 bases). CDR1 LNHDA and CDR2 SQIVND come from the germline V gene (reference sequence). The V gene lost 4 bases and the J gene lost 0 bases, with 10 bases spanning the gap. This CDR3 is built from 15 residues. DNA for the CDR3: TGTGCCAGTAGTAGACAGGTCTCCTCTGGAAACACCATATATTTT. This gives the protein CASSRQVSSGNTIYF. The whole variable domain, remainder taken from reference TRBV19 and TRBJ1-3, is DGGITQSPKYLFRKEGQNVTLSCEQNLNHDAMYWYRQDPGQGLRLIYYSQIVNDFQKGDIAEGYSVSREKKESFPLTVTSAQKNPTAFYLCASSRQVSSGNTIYFGEGSWLTVV.

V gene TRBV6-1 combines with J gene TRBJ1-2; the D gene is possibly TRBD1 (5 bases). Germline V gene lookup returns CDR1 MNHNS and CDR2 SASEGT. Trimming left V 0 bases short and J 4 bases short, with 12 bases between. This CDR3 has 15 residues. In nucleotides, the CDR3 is TGTGCCAGCAGTGAAGCCGGGGGGGAGTCCTATGGCTACACCTTC. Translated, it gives CASSEAGGESYGYTF.

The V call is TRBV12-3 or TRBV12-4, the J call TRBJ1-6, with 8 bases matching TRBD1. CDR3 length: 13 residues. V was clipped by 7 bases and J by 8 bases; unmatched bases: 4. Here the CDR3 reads CASKMGQDSPLHF. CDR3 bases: TGTGCCAGCAAAATGGGACAGGATTCACCCCTCCACTTT.

The CDR3 DNA sequence: TGTGCCAGCAGCGTAGGTGCCGGGAGGATAGGAGTGAACACTGAAGCTTTCTTT. This encodes CASSVGAGRIGVNTEAFF. This chain uses TRBV9 with TRBJ1-1; no definite D call. The CDR3 totals 18 residues. Germline lookup yields CDR1 SGDLS and CDR2 YYNGEE. V shed 0 bases and J shed 0 bases, with 18 bases lying between them.